The text below deals with one T cell receptor beta chain. Its antigen is unknown. Naivety in CD8+ T cells corresponded to a CD45RO-CCR7+CD27+CD95- phenotype. Libraries of TRB cDNA were made by 5' RACE and carried UMIs. TCRdb reprocessed the 5' RACE reads and stores each CDR3 protein as one record, lacking DNA. This table holds about 4,700 distinct CDR3 sequences. These data belong to a study of CXCR3-negative and CXCR3-positive naive CD8 T cells. In the study overall: Summed over all libraries, TRB reads came to around 140 million, with about 1.5 +/- 0.3 million per library. General study results and limits: Cryopreservation partially decreased CXCR3 expression, and most assays used fresh PBMCs. Each naive subset displayed comparably high diversity, whereas memory CD8+ cells displayed much lower diversity. Naive cells positive for CXCR3 carried more hydrophobic TRB CDR3s than CXCR3-negative ones.

Germline loops: CDR1 MGHDK, CDR2 SYGVNS. The CDR3 covers 14 residues. The sequencing sample was made of naive CXCR3+ CD8+ T cells from blood. The subset was: CD45RO-CCR7+CD27+CD95- naive CD8+ T cells expressing CXCR3 (TNR3+). This receptor was identified in a human donor in good health. Some clones in this sample may be carry-over from other donors' samples. The J gene is TRBJ2-5, the V gene TRBV25-1; TCRdb selects TRBD1, and the lack of DNA leaves this call unchecked. This chain's CDR3 is CASSNTGTVETQYF.